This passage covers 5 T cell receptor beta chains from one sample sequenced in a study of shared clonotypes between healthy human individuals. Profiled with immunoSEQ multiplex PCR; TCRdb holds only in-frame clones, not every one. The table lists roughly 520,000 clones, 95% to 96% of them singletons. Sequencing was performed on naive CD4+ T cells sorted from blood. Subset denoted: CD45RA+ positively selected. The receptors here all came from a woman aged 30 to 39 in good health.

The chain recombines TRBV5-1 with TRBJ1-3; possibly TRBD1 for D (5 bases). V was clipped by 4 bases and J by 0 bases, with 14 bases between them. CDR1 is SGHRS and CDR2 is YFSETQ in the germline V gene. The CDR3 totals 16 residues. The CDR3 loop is CASSPGPINSGNTIYF. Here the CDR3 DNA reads TGCGCCAGCAGCCCGGGACCTATAAACTCTGGAAACACCATATATTTT.

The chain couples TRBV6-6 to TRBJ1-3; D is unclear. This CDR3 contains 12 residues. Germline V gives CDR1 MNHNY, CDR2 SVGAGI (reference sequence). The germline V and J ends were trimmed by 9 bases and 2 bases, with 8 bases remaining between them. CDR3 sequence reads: CASMGTGNTIYF. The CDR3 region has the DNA TGTGCCAGTATGGGGACTGGAAACACCATATATTTT.

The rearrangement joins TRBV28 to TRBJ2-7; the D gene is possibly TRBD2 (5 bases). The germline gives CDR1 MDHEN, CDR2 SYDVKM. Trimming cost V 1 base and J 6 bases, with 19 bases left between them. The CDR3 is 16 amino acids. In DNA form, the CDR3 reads TGTGCCAGCAGTTTATTCTCTAGCCGGGCGACTACCGAGCAGTACTTC. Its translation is CASSLFSSRATTEQYF.

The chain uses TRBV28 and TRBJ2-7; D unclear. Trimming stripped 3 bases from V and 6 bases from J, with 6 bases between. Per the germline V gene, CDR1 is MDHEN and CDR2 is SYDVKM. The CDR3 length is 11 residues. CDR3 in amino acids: CASSLGREQYF. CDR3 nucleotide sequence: TGTGCCAGCAGTTTGGGTCGCGAGCAGTACTTC.

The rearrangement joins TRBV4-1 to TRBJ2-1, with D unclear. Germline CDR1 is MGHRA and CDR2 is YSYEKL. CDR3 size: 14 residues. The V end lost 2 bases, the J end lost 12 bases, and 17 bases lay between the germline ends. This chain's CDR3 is CASSQSVGIIGQFF. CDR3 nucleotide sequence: TGCGCCAGCAGCCAATCAGTGGGGATTATCGGGCAGTTCTTC.